This TCR beta chain was obtained from a study of blood T cell repertoires in COVID-19. Study-wide background: PBMCs, B-cell-depleted T cells, or T cells were the source of the cDNA or gDNA that made up the material.

As processed by the authors: Nucleated cell counts were estimated from reference gene primer amplification. TCRdb keeps only in-frame clones here, not all; method: immunoSEQ multiplex PCR. That table gives V, J and clone size, and the DNA gave D and trimming. The sample lists 110,000 to 150,000 clones, around 87% occurring once. CDR1 is SGHDT and CDR2 is YYEEEE in the germline V gene. The CDR3 is 15 amino acids. Trimming pared 1 base from V and 0 bases from J, leaving 10 bases between. Sequenced: peripheral blood. The chain recombines TRBV5-6 with TRBJ2-5, with D tentatively TRBD1 (5 bases). This receptor was identified in a human donor in a cohort sampled during active COVID-19. The CDR3: CASSLRGGDQETQYF. The CDR3 region has the DNA TGTGCCAGCAGCTTGAGGGGCGGAGACCAAGAGACCCAGTACTTC.